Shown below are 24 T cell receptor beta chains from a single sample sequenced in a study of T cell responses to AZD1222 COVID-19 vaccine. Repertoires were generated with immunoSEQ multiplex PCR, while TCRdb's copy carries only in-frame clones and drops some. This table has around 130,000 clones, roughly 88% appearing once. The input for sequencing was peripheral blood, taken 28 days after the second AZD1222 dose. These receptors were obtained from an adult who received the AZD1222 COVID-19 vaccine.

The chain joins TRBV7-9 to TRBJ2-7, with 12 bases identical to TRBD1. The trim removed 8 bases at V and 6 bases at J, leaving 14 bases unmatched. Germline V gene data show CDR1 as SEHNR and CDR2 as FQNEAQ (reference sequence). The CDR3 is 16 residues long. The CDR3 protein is CASAYGPGQGASEQYF. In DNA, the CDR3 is TGTGCCAGCGCCTACGGACCGGGACAGGGGGCAAGCGAGCAGTACTTC. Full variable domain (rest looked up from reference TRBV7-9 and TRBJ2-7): DTGVSQNPRHKITKRGQNVTFRCDPISEHNRLYWYRQTLGQGPEFLTYFQNEAQLEKSRLLSDRFSAERPKGSFSTLEIQRTEQGDSAMYLCASAYGPGQGASEQYFGPGTRLTVT.

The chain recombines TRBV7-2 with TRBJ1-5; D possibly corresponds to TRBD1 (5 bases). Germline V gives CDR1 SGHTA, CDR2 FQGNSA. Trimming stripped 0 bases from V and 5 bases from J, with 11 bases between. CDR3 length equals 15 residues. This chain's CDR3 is CASSLAQGWDQPQHF. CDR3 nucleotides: TGTGCCAGCAGCTTAGCGCAGGGTTGGGATCAGCCCCAGCATTTT.

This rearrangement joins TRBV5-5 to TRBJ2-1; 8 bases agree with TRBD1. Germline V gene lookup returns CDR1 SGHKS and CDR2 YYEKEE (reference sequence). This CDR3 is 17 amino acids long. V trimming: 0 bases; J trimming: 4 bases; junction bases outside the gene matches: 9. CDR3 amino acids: CASSLEIRDRLYNEQFF. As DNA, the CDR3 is TGTGCCAGCAGCTTGGAAATCCGGGACAGGTTATACAATGAGCAGTTCTTC.

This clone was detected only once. CDR3 DNA: TGTGCCAGCAGTTATGGGGACGAGCAGTACTTC. Protein sequence: CASSYGDEQYF. The V and J genes are TRBV27 and TRBJ2-7; D is undetermined. Germline-derived CDR1 and CDR2 are MNHEY and SMNVEV (reference sequence). With 4 bases removed from V and 5 bases from J, the gap between germline ends came to 6 bases. CDR3 size: 11 residues.

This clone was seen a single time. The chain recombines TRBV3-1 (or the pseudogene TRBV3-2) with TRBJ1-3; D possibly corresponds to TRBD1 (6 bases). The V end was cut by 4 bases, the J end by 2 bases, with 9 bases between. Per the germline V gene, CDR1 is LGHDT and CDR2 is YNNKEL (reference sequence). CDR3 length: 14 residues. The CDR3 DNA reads TGTGCCAGCAGCCCGCGGACAGCTGGAAACACCATATATTTT. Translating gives CASSPRTAGNTIYF.

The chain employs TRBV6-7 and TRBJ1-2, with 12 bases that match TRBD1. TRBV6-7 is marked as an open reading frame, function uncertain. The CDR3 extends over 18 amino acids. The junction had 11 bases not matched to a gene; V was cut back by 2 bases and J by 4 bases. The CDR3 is CASSYLHPGTGGGYGYTF. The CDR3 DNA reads TGTGCCAGCAGTTACCTTCACCCCGGGACAGGGGGCGGCTATGGCTACACCTTC.

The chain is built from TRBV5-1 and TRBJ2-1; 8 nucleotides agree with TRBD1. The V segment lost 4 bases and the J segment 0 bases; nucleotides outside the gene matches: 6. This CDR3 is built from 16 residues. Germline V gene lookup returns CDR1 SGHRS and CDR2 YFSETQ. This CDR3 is CASSQGTGSSYNEQFF. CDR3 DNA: TGCGCCAGCAGCCAGGGGACAGGCAGCTCCTACAATGAGCAGTTCTTC.

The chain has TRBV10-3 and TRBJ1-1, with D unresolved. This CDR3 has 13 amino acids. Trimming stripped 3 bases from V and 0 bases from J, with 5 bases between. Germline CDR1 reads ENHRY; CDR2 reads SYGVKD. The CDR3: CAISDRLNTEAFF. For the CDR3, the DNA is TGTGCCATCAGTGACAGATTGAACACTGAAGCTTTCTTT.

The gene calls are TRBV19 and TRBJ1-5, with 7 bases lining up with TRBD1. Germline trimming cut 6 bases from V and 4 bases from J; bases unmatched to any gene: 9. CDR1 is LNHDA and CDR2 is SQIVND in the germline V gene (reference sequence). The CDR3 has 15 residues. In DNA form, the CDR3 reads TGTGCCAGTAGGATTTCAGGGGGAGGTAATCAGCCCCAGCATTTT. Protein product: CASRISGGGNQPQHF.

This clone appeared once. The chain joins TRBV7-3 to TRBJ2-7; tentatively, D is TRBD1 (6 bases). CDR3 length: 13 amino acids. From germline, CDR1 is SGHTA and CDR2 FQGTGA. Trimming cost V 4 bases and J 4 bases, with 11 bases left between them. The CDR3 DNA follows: TGTGCCAGCAGCTCCAGGGGTGGTTACGAGCAGTACTTC. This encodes CASSSRGGYEQYF. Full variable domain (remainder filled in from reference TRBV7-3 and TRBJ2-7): GAGVSQTPSNKVTEKGKYVELRCDPISGHTALYWYRQSLGQGPEFLIYFQGTGAADDSGLPNDRFFAVRPEGSVSTLKIQRTERGDSAVYLCASSSRGGYEQYFGPGTRLTVT.

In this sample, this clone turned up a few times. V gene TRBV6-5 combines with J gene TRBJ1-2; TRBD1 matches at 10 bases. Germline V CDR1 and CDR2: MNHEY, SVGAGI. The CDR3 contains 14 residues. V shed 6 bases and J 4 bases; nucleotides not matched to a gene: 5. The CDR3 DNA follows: TGTGCCAGCAGGATGCGGGACAGGGGCTATGGCTACACCTTC. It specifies CASRMRDRGYGYTF.

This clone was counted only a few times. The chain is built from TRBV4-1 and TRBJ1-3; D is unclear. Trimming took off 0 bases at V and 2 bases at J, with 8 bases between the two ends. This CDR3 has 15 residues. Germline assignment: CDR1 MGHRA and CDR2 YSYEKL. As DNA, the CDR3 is TGCGCCAGCAGCCAAGAAGGGAATCCTGGAAACACCATATATTTT. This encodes CASSQEGNPGNTIYF.

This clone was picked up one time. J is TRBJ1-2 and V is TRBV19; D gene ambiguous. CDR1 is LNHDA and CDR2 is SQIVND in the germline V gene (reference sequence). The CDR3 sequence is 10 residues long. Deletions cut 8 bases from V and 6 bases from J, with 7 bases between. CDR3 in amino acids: CASGRNGYTF. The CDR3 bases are TGTGCCAGTGGTAGGAATGGCTACACCTTC.

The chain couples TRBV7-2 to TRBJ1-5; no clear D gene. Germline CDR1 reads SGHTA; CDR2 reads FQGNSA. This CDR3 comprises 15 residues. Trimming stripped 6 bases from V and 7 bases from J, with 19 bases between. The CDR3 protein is CASSYASGGRQPQHF. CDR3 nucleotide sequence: TGTGCCAGCAGTTACGCCTCAGGCGGGAGACAGCCCCAGCATTTT.

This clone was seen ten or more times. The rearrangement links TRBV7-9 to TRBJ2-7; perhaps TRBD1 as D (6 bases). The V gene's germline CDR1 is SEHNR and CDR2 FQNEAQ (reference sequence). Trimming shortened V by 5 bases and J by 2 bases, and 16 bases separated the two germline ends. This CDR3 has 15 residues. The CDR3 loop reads CASSRLGDKTYEQYF. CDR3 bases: TGTGCCAGCAGCCGTCTGGGGGACAAAACCTACGAGCAGTACTTC.

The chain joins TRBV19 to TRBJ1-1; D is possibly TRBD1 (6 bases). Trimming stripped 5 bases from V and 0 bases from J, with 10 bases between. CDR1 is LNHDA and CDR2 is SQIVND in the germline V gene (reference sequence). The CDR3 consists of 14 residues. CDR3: CASSSTGLNTEAFF. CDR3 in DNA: TGTGCCAGTAGTTCTACAGGGTTGAACACTGAAGCTTTCTTT.

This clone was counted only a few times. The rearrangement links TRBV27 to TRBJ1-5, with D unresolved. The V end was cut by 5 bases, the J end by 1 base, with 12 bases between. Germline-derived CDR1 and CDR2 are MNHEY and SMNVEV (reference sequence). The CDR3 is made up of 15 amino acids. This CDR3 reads CASSPPPGSNQPQHF. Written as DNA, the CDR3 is TGTGCCAGCAGTCCCCCCCCCGGCAGCAATCAGCCCCAGCATTTT.

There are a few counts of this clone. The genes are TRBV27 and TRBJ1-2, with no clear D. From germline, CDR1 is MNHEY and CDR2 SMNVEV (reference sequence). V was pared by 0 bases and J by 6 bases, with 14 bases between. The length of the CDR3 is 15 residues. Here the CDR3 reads CASSLSHVTPHGYTF. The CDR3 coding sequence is TGTGCCAGCAGTTTATCACACGTGACCCCCCATGGCTACACCTTC.

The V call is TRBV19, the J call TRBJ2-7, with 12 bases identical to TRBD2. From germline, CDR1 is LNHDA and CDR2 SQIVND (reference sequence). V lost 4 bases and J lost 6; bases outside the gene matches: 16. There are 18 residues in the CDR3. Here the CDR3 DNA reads TGTGCCAGTAGTAAGACTAGCGGGAGTCGCTCACTACTGGGCGAGCAGTACTTC. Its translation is CASSKTSGSRSLLGEQYF.

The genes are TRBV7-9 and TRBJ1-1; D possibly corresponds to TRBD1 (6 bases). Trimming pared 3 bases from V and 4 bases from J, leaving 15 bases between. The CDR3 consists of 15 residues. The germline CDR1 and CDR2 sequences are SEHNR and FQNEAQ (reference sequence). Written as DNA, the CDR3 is TGTGCCAGCAGCTTCCGAGCCAGGGGTGGCACTGAAGCTTTCTTT. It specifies CASSFRARGGTEAFF.

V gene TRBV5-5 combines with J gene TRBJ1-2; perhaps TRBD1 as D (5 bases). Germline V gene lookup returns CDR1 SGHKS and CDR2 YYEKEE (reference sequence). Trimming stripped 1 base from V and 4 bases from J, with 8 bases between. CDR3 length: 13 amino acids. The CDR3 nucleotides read TGTGCCAGCAGCTTGTGGGGGGGCTATGGCTACACCTTC. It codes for CASSLWGGYGYTF. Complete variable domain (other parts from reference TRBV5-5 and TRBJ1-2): DAGVTQSPTHLIKTRGQQVTLRCSPISGHKSVSWYQQVLGQGPQFIFQYYEKEERGRGNFPDRFSARQFPNYSSELNVNALLLGDSALYLCASSLWGGYGYTFGSGTRLTVV.

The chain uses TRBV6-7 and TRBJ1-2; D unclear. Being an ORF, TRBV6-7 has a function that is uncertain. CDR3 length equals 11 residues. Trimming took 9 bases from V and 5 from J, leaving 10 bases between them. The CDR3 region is CASIGLYGYTF. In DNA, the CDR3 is TGTGCCAGTATAGGTCTGTATGGCTACACCTTC.

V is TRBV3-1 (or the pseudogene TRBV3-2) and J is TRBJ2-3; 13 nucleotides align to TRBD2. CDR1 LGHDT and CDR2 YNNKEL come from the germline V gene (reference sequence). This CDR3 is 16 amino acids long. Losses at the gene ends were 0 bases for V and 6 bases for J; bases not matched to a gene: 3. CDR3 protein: CASSQEALAGGDTQYF. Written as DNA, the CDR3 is TGTGCCAGCAGCCAAGAGGCACTAGCGGGAGGGGATACGCAGTATTTT.

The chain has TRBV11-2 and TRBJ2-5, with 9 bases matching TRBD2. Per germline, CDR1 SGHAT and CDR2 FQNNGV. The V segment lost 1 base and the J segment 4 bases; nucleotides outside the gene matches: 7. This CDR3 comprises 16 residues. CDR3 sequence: CASSLGWAGGGETQYF. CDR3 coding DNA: TGTGCCAGCAGCTTAGGTTGGGCGGGAGGGGGAGAGACCCAGTACTTC.